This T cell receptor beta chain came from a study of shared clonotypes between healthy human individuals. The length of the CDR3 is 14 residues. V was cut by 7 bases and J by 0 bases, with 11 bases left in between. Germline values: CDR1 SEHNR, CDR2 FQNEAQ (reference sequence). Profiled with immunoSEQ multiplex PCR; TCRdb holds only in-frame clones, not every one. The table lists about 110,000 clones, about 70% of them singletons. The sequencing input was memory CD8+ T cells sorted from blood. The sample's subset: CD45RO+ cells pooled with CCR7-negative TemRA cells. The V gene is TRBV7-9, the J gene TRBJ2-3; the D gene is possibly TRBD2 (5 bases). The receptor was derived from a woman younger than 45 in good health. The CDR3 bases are TGTGCCAGCAACCGAGCGGCTAGCACAGATACGCAGTATTTT. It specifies CASNRAASTDTQYF.